Following are 26 T cell receptor beta chains from one sample sequenced in a study of cytomegalovirus exposure and HLA in healthy donors. It was with 60 Vbeta and 13 Jbeta primers that the PCR ran. Sequencing was performed with immunoSEQ multiplex PCR; in TCRdb, only in-frame clones are kept and a portion is missing. The sample holds roughly 150,000 clones; about 85% are singletons and the top ten take 1%. Sequenced sample: PBMCs. These receptors were taken from a boy aged 2 to 10 in good health and CMV-seronegative.

The gene calls are TRBV30 and TRBJ1-2, with D tentatively TRBD1 (6 bases). This CDR3 has 13 amino acids. CDR1 is GTSNPN, CDR2 SVGIG, per germline (reference sequence). With 7 bases removed from V and 7 bases from J, the gap between germline ends came to 19 bases. The CDR3 reads CASYRDRPGGYTF. In DNA, the CDR3 is TGTGCCTCATACCGAGACAGGCCGGGTGGCTACACCTTC.

V gene TRBV13 combines with J gene TRBJ2-7; 7 bases map to TRBD1. V was pared by 5 bases and J by 0 bases, with 7 bases of the junction left unmatched. The CDR3 contains 15 residues. Germline CDR1 PRHDT, CDR2 FYEKMQ (reference sequence). CDR3 DNA sequence: TGTGCCAGCAGCCTAAGGGGGCCCAGCTCCTACGAGCAGTACTTC. It yields the protein CASSLRGPSSYEQYF.

The table lists this clone with a few counts. The chain is built from TRBV7-9 and TRBJ1-4, with D maybe TRBD1 (5 bases). This CDR3 comprises 16 residues. Germline CDR1 reads SEHNR; CDR2 reads FQNEAQ (reference sequence). V gave up 5 bases and J gave up 3 bases, with 16 bases separating them. CDR3 DNA sequence: TGTGCCAGCAGCATATCCGCGGAGGGGCCTAATGAAAAACTGTTTTTT. Amino acid sequence: CASSISAEGPNEKLFF. Full variable domain (outside the CDR3, taken from reference TRBV7-9 and TRBJ1-4): DTGVSQNPRHKITKRGQNVTFRCDPISEHNRLYWYRQTLGQGPEFLTYFQNEAQLEKSRLLSDRFSAERPKGSFSTLEIQRTEQGDSAMYLCASSISAEGPNEKLFFGSGTQLSVL.

This rearrangement joins TRBV14 to TRBJ2-5; D perhaps matches TRBD2 (7 bases). The CDR3 runs 15 residues. Germline V gives CDR1 SGHDN, CDR2 FVKESK. Trimming took 3 bases from V and 2 from J, leaving 13 bases between them. Written as DNA, the CDR3 is TGTGCCAGCAGCCACTCCAGGGGACTACAAGAGACCCAGTACTTC. It translates to CASSHSRGLQETQYF.

The chain links TRBV21-1 to TRBJ2-7; the D call TRBD2 from the table was never checked on the DNA. TRBV21-1 is labeled a pseudogene. This CDR3 is 19 amino acids long. CDR3 DNA sequence: TGTGCCAGCAGCAAAGTAGCGGGAACCCCACAATCGAGCTCCTACGAGCAGTACTTC. Protein product: CASSKVAGTPQSSSYEQYF.

The J gene is TRBJ1-4, the V gene TRBV7-9; D possibly corresponds to TRBD1 (6 bases). The germline V and J ends were trimmed by 3 bases and 7 bases, with 12 bases remaining between them. The CDR3 consists of 14 residues. The germline V gene encodes CDR1 SEHNR and CDR2 FQNEAQ (reference sequence). CDR3 nucleotides: TGTGCCAGCAGCTTGGGGGCCGCTGCTGAAAAACTGTTTTTT. It codes for CASSLGAAAEKLFF.

This clone has just a few counts. The V call is TRBV7-6, the J call TRBJ2-7; TRBD1 matches 7 bases. The ends lost 5 bases at V and 4 bases at J; junction bases unmatched: 11. CDR1 and CDR2 from the germline V gene are SGHVS and FNYEAQ. The CDR3 extends over 15 amino acids. The CDR3 bases are TGTGCCAGCAGCCGCGATAGACAGGGTCCATACGAGCAGTACGTC. It translates to CASSRDRQGPYEQYV.

This chain uses TRBV18 with TRBJ1-1; unclear D gene. Germline V gene lookup returns CDR1 KGHSH and CDR2 LQKENI. Trimming removed 4 bases from V and 4 bases from J, with 16 bases in between. CDR3 size: 15 residues. CDR3: CASSLGGLRATEAFF. The CDR3 DNA sequence: TGTGCCAGCTCACTAGGAGGCCTCCGGGCCACTGAAGCTTTCTTT.

The chain couples TRBV5-5 to TRBJ2-1; weak D call: TRBD2 (6 bases). V was shortened by 4 bases and J by 9 bases, with 20 bases between the two germline ends. The CDR3 length is 15 residues. Germline CDR1 SGHKS, CDR2 YYEKEE (reference sequence). The CDR3 region is CASSGVGGAEGEQFF. CDR3 nucleotides: TGTGCCAGCAGCGGGGTAGGAGGGGCGGAAGGTGAGCAGTTCTTC.

Written as DNA, the CDR3 is TGCGCCAGCAGCCCCGCGGGGGAAATCGGGGAGCTGTTTTTT. This encodes CASSPAGEIGELFF. The chain is built from TRBV5-1 and TRBJ2-2; 7 bases map to TRBD2. V shed 4 bases, J shed 7 bases, and the junction held 7 bases outside the gene matches. The CDR3 is 14 amino acids. CDR1 SGHRS and CDR2 YFSETQ come from the germline V gene.

This clone has a handful of counts. This rearrangement joins TRBV28 to TRBJ2-1; D remains ambiguous. The CDR3 contains 17 residues. Germline V gene lookup returns CDR1 MDHEN and CDR2 SYDVKM. V dropped 3 bases and J dropped 0 bases, with 15 bases sitting between them. The CDR3 region is CASSFVRLWSSYNEQFF. CDR3 coding DNA: TGTGCCAGCAGTTTCGTCCGTCTATGGAGCTCCTACAATGAGCAGTTCTTC.

This chain joins TRBV19 and TRBJ2-1; 9 bases are shared with TRBD1. There are 14 residues in the CDR3. Unmatched junction bases numbered 6, after V lost 4 bases and J lost 8 bases. The germline V gene encodes CDR1 LNHDA and CDR2 SQIVND (reference sequence). The CDR3 nucleotides read TGTGCCAGTAGTAAAACAGGGGGCTGGGATGAGCAGTTCTTC. It specifies CASSKTGGWDEQFF.

This chain joins TRBV29-1 and TRBJ1-1; D not certain. The V and J ends lost 8 bases and 6 bases respectively, with 13 bases between them. This CDR3 is 11 amino acids long. Germline V gene lookup returns CDR1 SQVTM and CDR2 ANQGSEA. CDR3 bases: TGCAGCATTCGGCGTCAGGCTGAAGCTTTCTTT. Translation: CSIRRQAEAFF.

This chain connects TRBV19 to TRBJ2-7, with 9 bases fitting TRBD1. This CDR3 comprises 15 residues. With V trimmed by 5 bases and J by 1 base, 6 bases remained unmatched. CDR1 is LNHDA, CDR2 SQIVND, per germline (reference sequence). CDR3 DNA sequence: TGTGCCAGTAGTCCGGCCGGGACAGGGTCCTACGAGCAGTACTTC. Translating gives CASSPAGTGSYEQYF.

This clone was counted between two and nine times. The chain recombines TRBV6-5 with TRBJ1-6; 9 bases align to TRBD1. The ends lost 8 bases at V and 8 bases at J; junction bases unmatched: 7. The CDR3 runs 14 residues. Germline V lookup: CDR1 MNHEY, CDR2 SVGAGI. CDR3: CASGGQGIDSPLHF. The CDR3 region has the DNA TGTGCCAGCGGGGGACAGGGTATTGATTCACCCCTCCACTTT.

The chain combines TRBV7-9 with TRBJ2-6; 7 nucleotides align to TRBD1. Per germline, CDR1 SEHNR and CDR2 FQNEAQ (reference sequence). V lost 6 bases, J lost 2 bases, and 16 bases stayed unmatched. This CDR3 has 19 residues. In DNA, the CDR3 is TGTGCCAGCAGTCACCGGGACAGAGGGGGTGGGGCTGGGGCCAACGTCCTGACTTTC. The encoded protein is CASSHRDRGGGAGANVLTF.

This clone was seen only once. The chain recombines TRBV7-8 with TRBJ2-1; TRBD2 agrees at 13 bases. Germline CDR1 SGHVS, CDR2 FQNEAQ. V trimming: 5 bases; J trimming: 6 bases; junction bases outside the gene matches: 10. The CDR3 runs to 17 residues. In nucleotides, the CDR3 is TGTGCCAGCAGCCCCGGACTAGCGGGGGCCTTGGGCAATGAGCAGTTCTTC. Its protein product is CASSPGLAGALGNEQFF. Based on the CDR3 plus reference TRBV7-8 and TRBJ2-1, the full variable domain is GAGVSQSPRYKVAKRGQDVALRCDPISGHVSLFWYQQALGQGPEFLTYFQNEAQLDKSGLPSDRFFAERPEGSVSTLKIQRTQQEDSAVYLCASSPGLAGALGNEQFFGPGTRLTVL.

V is TRBV6-1 and J is TRBJ1-2; D ambiguous. Trimming took off 2 bases at V and 7 bases at J, with 11 bases between the two ends. CDR3 length: 13 residues. Germline loops: CDR1 MNHNS, CDR2 SASEGT. CDR3 in amino acids: CASSELGGCGYTF. The CDR3 coding sequence is TGTGCCAGCAGTGAACTGGGAGGGTGTGGCTACACCTTC.

The rearrangement uses TRBV6-1 and TRBJ1-2; 9 bases are shared with TRBD1. V gave up 6 bases and J gave up 5 bases; unmatched junction bases: 1. From germline, CDR1 is MNHNS and CDR2 SASEGT. The length of the CDR3 is 12 residues. CDR3 protein: CASRGQGYGYTF. In DNA form, the CDR3 reads TGTGCCAGCAGAGGACAGGGGTATGGCTACACCTTC.

This clone was seen only once. The chain employs TRBV7-6 and TRBJ1-4; D not certain. In germline, CDR1 is SGHVS, CDR2 FNYEAQ. The length of the CDR3 is 17 residues. Trimming took off 5 bases at V and 0 bases at J, with 16 bases between the two ends. Here the CDR3 DNA reads TGTGCCAGCAGCCTATATTCGGGGAGTGCAACTAATGAAAAACTGTTTTTT. Protein sequence: CASSLYSGSATNEKLFF. The whole variable domain, remainder taken from reference TRBV7-6 and TRBJ1-4, is GAGVSQSPRYKVTKRGQDVALRCDPISGHVSLYWYRQALGQGPEFLTYFNYEAQQDKSGLPNDRFSAERPEGSISTLTIQRTEQRDSAMYRCASSLYSGSATNEKLFFGSGTQLSVL.

The chain combines TRBV28 with TRBJ2-5, with 11 bases aligning to TRBD1. This CDR3 region has 18 residues. Looked up from germline, CDR1 is MDHEN and CDR2 is SYDVKM. J gave up 7 bases and V 4 bases, and 17 bases lay outside the gene matches. Here the CDR3 reads CASSSSTPGQGDLWTQYF. CDR3 nucleotides: TGTGCCAGCAGTTCATCCACTCCGGGACAGGGGGACCTTTGGACCCAGTACTTC.

The chain has TRBV2 and TRBJ1-2; D is possibly TRBD1 (5 bases). The V end lost 8 bases, the J end lost 8 bases, and 18 bases lay between the germline ends. CDR1 and CDR2 (germline): SNHLY, FYNNEI. This CDR3 is 13 amino acids long. The CDR3 sequence: CASLGGGAQGYTF. CDR3 in DNA: TGTGCCAGCTTGGGTGGAGGGGCCCAAGGCTACACCTTC.

This clone has just a few counts. V gene TRBV5-1 combines with J gene TRBJ2-6, with D possibly being TRBD1 (5 bases). The CDR3 is 19 residues long. Between the trimmed V and J ends, which lost 3 bases and 5 bases, there was a span of 24 bases. CDR1 is SGHRS, CDR2 YFSETQ, per germline. The CDR3 region has the DNA TGCGCCAGCAGCTACGATCCCTCTAGGACAACCGATCGGGCCAACGTCCTGACTTTC. Translation gives CASSYDPSRTTDRANVLTF.

The genes are TRBV5-8 and TRBJ2-7; 7 nucleotides align to TRBD2. The trim removed 6 bases at V and 6 bases at J, leaving 6 bases unmatched. The CDR3 totals 12 residues. Looked up from germline, CDR1 is SGHTS and CDR2 is YDEGEE. This chain's CDR3 is CASTRGGVEQYV. DNA of the CDR3: TGTGCCAGCACTCGGGGAGGGGTCGAGCAGTACGTC.

The rearrangement links TRBV7-9 to TRBJ2-7; D gene unclear. This CDR3 comprises 13 residues. The V gene lost 4 bases and the J gene lost 0 bases, with 7 bases spanning the gap. Germline V gene data show CDR1 as SEHNR and CDR2 as FQNEAQ (reference sequence). CDR3 bases: TGTGCCAGCAGCTCGGAGAGCTCCTACGAGCAGTACTTC. This sequence encodes CASSSESSYEQYF. Combining the CDR3 with reference TRBV7-9 and TRBJ2-7 gives the whole variable domain DTGVSQNPRHKITKRGQNVTFRCDPISEHNRLYWYRQTLGQGPEFLTYFQNEAQLEKSRLLSDRFSAERPKGSFSTLEIQRTEQGDSAMYLCASSSESSYEQYFGPGTRLTVT.

This chain uses TRBV7-2 with TRBJ1-4, with D maybe TRBD1 (5 bases). V was clipped by 11 bases and J by 8 bases, with 15 bases between them. Germline V CDR1 and CDR2: SGHTA, FQGNSA. This CDR3 has 12 residues. The CDR3 reads CACGGFNEKLFF. The CDR3 nucleotides are TGTGCCTGCGGGGGTTTTAACGAAAAACTGTTTTTT.